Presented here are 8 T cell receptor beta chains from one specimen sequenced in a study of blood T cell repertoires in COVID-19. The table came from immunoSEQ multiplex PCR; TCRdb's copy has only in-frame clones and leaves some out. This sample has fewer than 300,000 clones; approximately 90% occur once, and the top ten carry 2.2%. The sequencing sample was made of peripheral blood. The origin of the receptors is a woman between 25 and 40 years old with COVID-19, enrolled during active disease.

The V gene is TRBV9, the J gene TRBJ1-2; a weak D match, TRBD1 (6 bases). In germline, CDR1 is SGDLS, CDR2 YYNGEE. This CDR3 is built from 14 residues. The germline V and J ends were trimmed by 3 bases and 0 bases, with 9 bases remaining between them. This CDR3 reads CASSARTANYGYTF. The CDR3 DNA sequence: TGTGCCAGCAGCGCGAGGACAGCTAACTATGGCTACACCTTC. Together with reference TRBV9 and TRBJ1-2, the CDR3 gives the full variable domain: DSGVTQTPKHLITATGQRVTLRCSPRSGDLSVYWYQQSLDQGLQFLIQYYNGEERAKGNILERFSAQQFPDLHSELNLSSLELGDSALYFCASSARTANYGYTFGSGTRLTVV.

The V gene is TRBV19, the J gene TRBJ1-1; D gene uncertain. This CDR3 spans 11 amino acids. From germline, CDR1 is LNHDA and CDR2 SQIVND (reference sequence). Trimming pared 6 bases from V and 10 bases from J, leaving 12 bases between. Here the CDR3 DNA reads TGTGCCAGTAGCGAGAGGGAGATAGCTTTCTTT. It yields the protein CASSEREIAFF.

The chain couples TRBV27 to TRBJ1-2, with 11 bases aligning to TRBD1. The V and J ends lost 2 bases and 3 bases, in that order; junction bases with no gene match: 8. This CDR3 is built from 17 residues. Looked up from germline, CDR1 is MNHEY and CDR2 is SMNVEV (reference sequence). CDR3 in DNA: TGTGCCAGCAGTTTAAGTGGGACAGGGGGGCCCTACTATGGCTACACCTTC. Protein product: CASSLSGTGGPYYGYTF.

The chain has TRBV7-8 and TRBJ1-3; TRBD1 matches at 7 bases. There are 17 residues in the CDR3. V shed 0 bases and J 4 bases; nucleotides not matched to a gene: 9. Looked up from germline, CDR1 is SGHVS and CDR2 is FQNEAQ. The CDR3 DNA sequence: TGTGCCAGCAGCTTAGCGCGACAGGGCTTTATCGGAAACACCATATATTTT. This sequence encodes CASSLARQGFIGNTIYF. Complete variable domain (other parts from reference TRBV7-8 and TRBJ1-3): GAGVSQSPRYKVAKRGQDVALRCDPISGHVSLFWYQQALGQGPEFLTYFQNEAQLDKSGLPSDRFFAERPEGSVSTLKIQRTQQEDSAVYLCASSLARQGFIGNTIYFGEGSWLTVV.

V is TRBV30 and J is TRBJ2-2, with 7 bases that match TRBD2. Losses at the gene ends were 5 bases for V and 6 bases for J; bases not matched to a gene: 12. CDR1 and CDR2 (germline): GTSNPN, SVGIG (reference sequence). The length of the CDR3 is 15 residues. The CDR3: CAWDFAGVTAGELFF. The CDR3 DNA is TGTGCCTGGGACTTTGCGGGAGTAACTGCCGGGGAGCTGTTTTTT.

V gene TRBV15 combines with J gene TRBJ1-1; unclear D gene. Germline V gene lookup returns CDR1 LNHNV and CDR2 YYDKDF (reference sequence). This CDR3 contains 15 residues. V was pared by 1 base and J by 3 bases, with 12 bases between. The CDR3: CATSRVLSSDTEAFF. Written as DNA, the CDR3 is TGTGCCACCAGCAGAGTTTTGAGTTCGGACACTGAAGCTTTCTTT.

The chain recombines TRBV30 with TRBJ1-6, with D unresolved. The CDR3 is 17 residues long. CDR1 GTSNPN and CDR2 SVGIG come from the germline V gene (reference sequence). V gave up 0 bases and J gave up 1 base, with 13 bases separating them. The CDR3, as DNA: TGTGCCTGGAGTGTACCCTCAGAGAGGTCCTATAATTCACCCCTCCACTTT. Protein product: CAWSVPSERSYNSPLHF.

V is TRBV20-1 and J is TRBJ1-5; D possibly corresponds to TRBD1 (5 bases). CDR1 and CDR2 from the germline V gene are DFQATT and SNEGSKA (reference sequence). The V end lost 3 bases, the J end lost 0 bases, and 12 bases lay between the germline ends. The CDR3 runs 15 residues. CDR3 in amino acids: CSASLVQDSNQPQHF. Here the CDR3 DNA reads TGCAGTGCTAGTCTGGTACAGGATAGCAATCAGCCCCAGCATTTT.